Each of the 29 T cell receptor beta chains below was sequenced from the same sample in a study of blood T cells in healthy people across ages (dated by TCRdb to 2013 to 2016). The library relied on 5' RACE. The instrument given in TCRdb is Illumina HiSeq 2500. A second PCR of 7 to 11 cycles was run with a J-beta primer mix and a sample-barcoded 5' primer. The public reads were run again by TCRdb, first through fastp at Q25 and then through MiXCR, and only productive beta chains were kept. When rows share a CDR3 protein, they turn into one entry using the most common DNA and genes. This sample lists 650,000 to 1,000,000 distinct CDR3 sequences; 36% were detected once. The ten largest clonotypes hold 13% of the sample. Sequenced: blood. These receptors were obtained from a man aged 18 to 30 in good health.

This rearrangement joins TRBV9 to TRBJ2-2, with D tentatively TRBD1 (6 bases). The V end lost 0 bases, the J end lost 1 base, and 10 bases lay between the germline ends. The germline CDR1 and CDR2 sequences are SGDLS and YYNGEE. There are 16 residues in the CDR3. The CDR3 protein is CASSVGGGMNTGELFF. Here the CDR3 DNA reads TGTGCCAGCAGCGTAGGAGGGGGAATGAACACCGGGGAGCTGTTTTTT.

This chain connects TRBV4-3 to TRBJ2-1; D is possibly TRBD2 (5 bases). The J call could be wrong; TRBJ2-7 is a better fit for the DNA end. This CDR3 spans 19 amino acids. Germline CDR1 and CDR2: LGHNA and YSLEER. CDR3 in amino acids: CASSRLLLEEAGSYNEQYF. As DNA, the CDR3 is TGCGCCAGCAGCCGCCTTCTCTTGGAGGAGGCCGGCTCCTACAATGAGCAGTACTTC.

This rearrangement joins TRBV12-3 or TRBV12-4 to TRBJ2-3; D call uncertain. Trimming pared 7 bases from V and 5 bases from J, leaving 10 bases between. This CDR3 is 12 amino acids long. The DNA of the CDR3 is TGTGCCAGCACCGACCGACAAGATACGCAGTATTTT. As protein: CASTDRQDTQYF.

This chain connects TRBV9 to TRBJ2-1; D is undetermined. TRBJ2-7 matches the DNA end more closely, so the J call is doubtful. From germline, CDR1 is SGDLS and CDR2 YYNGEE. The CDR3 covers 14 residues. The DNA of the CDR3 is TGTGCCAGCAGTGCAAGCAGCTCCTACAATGAGCAGTACTTC. This gives the protein CASSASSSYNEQYF.

The genes are TRBV12-3 or TRBV12-4 and TRBJ1-2; 12 nucleotides match TRBD1. CDR3 length equals 16 residues. J lost 3 bases, V lost 7 bases, and 9 bases had no gene match. The CDR3 sequence is CASTIGTGGVDYGYTF. In nucleotides, the CDR3 is TGTGCCAGCACCATCGGGACAGGGGGCGTAGACTATGGCTACACCTTC.

The rearrangement joins TRBV20-1 to TRBJ1-1; D perhaps matches TRBD1 (6 bases). The ends were cut back, 4 bases at V and 3 bases at J, with 15 bases in the middle. Germline assignment: CDR1 DFQATT and CDR2 SNEGSKA (reference sequence). This CDR3 comprises 14 residues. The CDR3 reads CSATDPGGDTEAFF. The CDR3 DNA reads as TGCAGTGCTACCGACCCGGGGGGCGACACTGAAGCTTTCTTT.

The J gene is TRBJ2-3, the V gene TRBV20-1, with D tentatively TRBD1 (5 bases). The V and J ends lost 6 bases and 0 bases respectively, with 10 bases between them. This CDR3 is built from 13 residues. CDR1 DFQATT and CDR2 SNEGSKA come from the germline V gene (reference sequence). CDR3: CSADRPSTDTQYF. Written as DNA, the CDR3 is TGCAGTGCAGACAGACCTAGCACAGATACGCAGTATTTT.

This clonotype was observed many times. This rearrangement joins TRBV20-1 to TRBJ2-4; D gene ambiguous. Trimming pared 7 bases from V and 2 bases from J, leaving 9 bases between. The CDR3 has 12 amino acids. Germline lookup yields CDR1 DFQATT and CDR2 SNEGSKA (reference sequence). The CDR3 loop is CSVERSKNIQYF. CDR3 DNA sequence: TGCAGTGTGGAACGGTCCAAAAACATTCAGTACTTC.

This clonotype occurred many times. The chain employs TRBV7-2 and TRBJ1-4; D remains ambiguous. The CDR3 runs to 16 residues. Germline CDR1 SGHTA, CDR2 FQGNSA. The V end was cut by 2 bases, the J end by 0 bases, with 10 bases between. The CDR3 coding sequence is TGTGCCAGCAGCTTAAATAGCGGTGCAACTAATGAAAAACTGTTTTTT. This encodes CASSLNSGATNEKLFF.

This clonotype was seen a single time. This clone may be a read error of a much larger clone one base away. The genes are TRBV20-1 and TRBJ2-6, with TRBD1 identical over 9 bases. The CDR3 has 16 amino acids. V lost 5 bases, J lost 3 bases, and 8 bases stayed unmatched. CDR1 is DFQATT and CDR2 is SNEGSKA in the germline V gene (reference sequence). CDR3 DNA: TGCAGTGCTGGGCACAGGGGGCGTCATGGGGCCAACGTCCTGACTTTC. It codes for CSAGHRGRHGANVLTF.

This clonotype was detected ten times or more. The chain has TRBV10-3 and TRBJ1-2, with 9 bases that match TRBD1. V dropped 2 bases and J dropped 8; count of bases not matched to a gene: 6. Germline assignment: CDR1 ENHRY and CDR2 SYGVKD. This CDR3 is 14 amino acids long. For the CDR3, the DNA is TGTGCCATCAGTGAGCCCAACAGGGGGCAAGGCTACACCTTC. Protein: CAISEPNRGQGYTF.

The chain has TRBV6-6 and TRBJ2-5; D possibly uses TRBD1 or TRBD2 (5 bases each). The closer fit of TRBJ2-7 to the DNA end suggests the J call may be wrong. The CDR3 extends over 14 amino acids. Germline assignment: CDR1 MNHNY and CDR2 SVGAGI (reference sequence). This CDR3 is CASSLLGEMYEQYF. CDR3 nucleotide sequence: TGTGCCAGCAGTTTGTTAGGGGAGATGTACGAGCAGTACTTC.

To note about this clonotype: This may arise from a read error, as a much more abundant clone is one base away. The genes are TRBV6-5 and TRBJ1-2; 10 bases fit TRBD1. The germline gives CDR1 MNHEY, CDR2 SVGAGI. This CDR3 has 12 residues. Germline trimming cut 10 bases from V and 7 bases from J; bases unmatched to any gene: 6. CDR3: CATATGGRGYTF. DNA for the CDR3: TGTGCCACCGCGACAGGGGGCCGTGGCTACACCTTC.

This clonotype was counted a few times. J is TRBJ2-7 and V is TRBV15; D gene uncertain. The DNA end is more similar to TRBJ2-5, so the J call may be wrong. The length of the CDR3 is 13 residues. Germline CDR1 reads LNHNV; CDR2 reads YYDKDF (reference sequence). For the CDR3, the DNA is TGTGCCACCAGCAGAGAGCGCCCTGAGACCCAGTACTTC. It yields the protein CATSRERPETQYF.

This clonotype occurred a few times. This sequence joins TRBV4-3 and TRBJ2-3; 8 bases agree with TRBD2. V trimming: 4 bases; J trimming: 0 bases; junction bases outside the gene matches: 6. The germline V gene encodes CDR1 LGHNA and CDR2 YSLEER. The CDR3 consists of 16 residues. CDR3 protein: CASSPLTGGSTDTQYF. The CDR3 region has the DNA TGCGCCAGCAGCCCCCTCACGGGGGGGAGCACAGATACGCAGTATTTT.

This clonotype occurred a few times. The J gene is TRBJ2-2, the V gene TRBV5-1; D unresolved. From germline, CDR1 is SGHRS and CDR2 YFSETQ. Trimming cost V 0 bases and J 3 bases, with 12 bases left between them. The CDR3 spans 16 residues. Here the CDR3 DNA reads TGCGCCAGCAGCTTGGCCGTGGCCAGCGACACCGGGGAGCTGTTTTTT. Amino acids: CASSLAVASDTGELFF.

The CDR3 bases are TGTGCCAGCAGCTGGTACCACAGGGGATCTAATTCACCCCTCCACTTT. Its protein product is CASSWYHRGSNSPLHF. The gene calls are TRBV7-3 and TRBJ1-6, with 7 bases aligning to TRBD1. The CDR3 length is 16 residues. Unmatched junction bases numbered 9, after V lost 4 bases and J lost 6 bases. Germline values: CDR1 SGHTA, CDR2 FQGTGA.

In this sample, this clonotype turned up once. V is TRBV7-2 and J is TRBJ2-7, with D possibly being TRBD1 or TRBD2 (5 bases each). Germline CDR1 reads SGHTA; CDR2 reads FQGNSA. The germline V and J ends were trimmed by 0 bases and 5 bases, with 11 bases remaining between them. The CDR3 has 14 residues. The CDR3 bases are TGTGCCAGCAGCTTAGCCGGGGCTCTGGACGAGCAGTACTTC. Translation: CASSLAGALDEQYF.

CDR3 sequence (DNA): TGCGCCAGCAGCCAAGAGAGGGGCAGCTACACAGATACGCAGTATTTT. This sequence encodes CASSQERGSYTDTQYF. This rearrangement joins TRBV4-1 to TRBJ2-3, with D possibly called TRBD1 or TRBD2 (5 bases each). Germline V lookup: CDR1 MGHRA, CDR2 YSYEKL. Trimming stripped 0 bases from V and 2 bases from J, with 12 bases between. The length of the CDR3 is 16 residues.

The V gene is TRBV25-1, the J gene TRBJ1-2; 8 bases are shared with TRBD1. The V gene end was trimmed by 1 base and the J gene end by 5 bases; junction bases not matched to a gene: 3. The V gene's germline CDR1 is MGHDK and CDR2 SYGVNS. This CDR3 contains 14 residues. This chain's CDR3 is CASSEFRGPYGYTF. CDR3 nucleotide sequence: TGTGCCAGCAGTGAATTCAGGGGGCCTTATGGCTACACCTTC.

This clonotype was detected a few times. V and J are TRBV12-3 or TRBV12-4 and TRBJ1-5; unclear D gene. Trimming removed 1 base at V and 10 bases at J, with 14 bases between. The length of the CDR3 is 14 residues. The CDR3 DNA reads as TGTGCCAGCAGTTTAGAACACAGACTTCGTCCCCAGCATTTT. Translating gives CASSLEHRLRPQHF.

The V call is TRBV6-1, the J call TRBJ2-5; tentatively, D is TRBD1 (5 bases). The germline V gene has CDR1 MNHNS and CDR2 SASEGT. V lost 6 bases and J lost 3, with 14 bases in between. This CDR3 comprises 14 residues. The CDR3 bases are TGTGCCAGCAGCTGGACACGGCAAGAAGAGACCCAGTACTTC. This codes for CASSWTRQEETQYF.

Concerning this clonotype: This sequence may be a read error, since a much larger clone differs from it by one base. V gene TRBV2 combines with J gene TRBJ2-5; 10 bases align to TRBD2. The better agreement between TRBJ2-7 and the DNA end casts doubt on the J call. The germline V gene has CDR1 SNHLY and CDR2 FYNNEI. The CDR3 length is 14 residues. CDR3 sequence (DNA): TGTGTCAGCGCCCTAGCGGGGGTTTCCTACGAGCAGTACTTC. This sequence encodes CVSALAGVSYEQYF.

A few counts support this clonotype. The gene calls are TRBV7-2 and TRBJ2-7; 7 bases match TRBD1. Germline V CDR1 and CDR2: SGHTA, FQGNSA. The CDR3 has 15 amino acids. V lost 1 base to trimming and J lost 5 bases; unmatched junction nucleotides: 8. CDR3 DNA: TGTGCCAGCAGCTTAGTTGGGACAGCCGGGAACGAGCAGTACTTC. It specifies CASSLVGTAGNEQYF.

As for this clonotype: A junction end diverges from the germline sequence, so it may reflect a read error. The chain joins TRBV12-3 or TRBV12-4 to TRBJ2-3; 7 bases match TRBD2. The CDR3 covers 14 residues. CDR3 sequence reads: CASSGGVSTDMQYF. The CDR3 DNA follows: TGTGCCAGTTCTGGGGGGGTGAGCACAGATATGCAGTATTTT.

V and J are TRBV12-3 or TRBV12-4 and TRBJ2-3; D unresolved. This CDR3 comprises 15 residues. Trimming cost V 6 bases and J 2 bases, with 15 bases left between them. DNA for the CDR3: TGTGCCAGCAGCATTTACAGACAATCCACAGATACGCAGTATTTT. This sequence encodes CASSIYRQSTDTQYF.

This clonotype appeared a few times. The chain recombines TRBV6-5 with TRBJ2-3; D may match TRBD1 or TRBD2 (5 bases each). Germline V gene sequence: CDR1 MNHEY, CDR2 SVGAGI. CDR3 length: 15 amino acids. The V and J ends lost 6 bases and 0 bases respectively, with 13 bases between them. The CDR3 loop reads CASRRPGPSTDTQYF. DNA for the CDR3: TGTGCCAGCAGAAGACCGGGGCCGAGCACAGATACGCAGTATTTT.

This clonotype was detected only a few times. This rearrangement joins TRBV7-9 to TRBJ1-1, with TRBD1 matching 8 bases. Germline-derived CDR1 and CDR2 are SEHNR and FQNEAQ (reference sequence). The V and J ends lost 5 bases and 4 bases, in that order; junction bases with no gene match: 9. The CDR3 sequence is 15 residues long. CDR3 residues: CASSPPTGVATEAFF. The CDR3 DNA is TGTGCCAGCAGCCCGCCGACAGGGGTGGCCACTGAAGCTTTCTTT.

A note on this clonotype: The junction differs from germline at one of its ends, possibly a read error. V and J are TRBV10-3 and TRBJ2-2; 8 nucleotides match TRBD1. The germline CDR1 and CDR2 sequences are ENHRY and SYGVKD. CDR3 size: 16 residues. The CDR3 reads CAISAGQGLNTRELFF. The CDR3 DNA is TGTGCCATCAGTGCCGGACAGGGCTTAAACACCAGGGAGCTGTTTTTT.